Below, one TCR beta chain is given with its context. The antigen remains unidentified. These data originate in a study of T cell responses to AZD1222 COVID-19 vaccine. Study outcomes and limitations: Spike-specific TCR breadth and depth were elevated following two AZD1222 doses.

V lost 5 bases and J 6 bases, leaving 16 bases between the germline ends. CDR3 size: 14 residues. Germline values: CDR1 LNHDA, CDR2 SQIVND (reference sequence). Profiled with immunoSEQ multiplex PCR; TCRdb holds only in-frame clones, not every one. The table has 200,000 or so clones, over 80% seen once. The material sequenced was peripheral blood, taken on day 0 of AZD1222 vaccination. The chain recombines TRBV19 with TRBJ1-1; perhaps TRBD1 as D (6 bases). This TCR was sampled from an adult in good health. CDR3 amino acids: CASSYSRGVSEAFF. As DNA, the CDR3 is TGTGCCAGTAGTTATAGTAGGGGGGTCTCTGAAGCTTTCTTT.